Sequencing of this TCR beta chain was carried out in a study of blood T cell repertoires in COVID-19. At the level of the study: Acute and convalescent COVID-19 specimens originated in the United States, Italy and Spain. T cells, B-cell-depleted T cells, or PBMCs provided the cDNA or gDNA that served as material.

CDR3 length: 16 amino acids. Germline assignment: CDR1 SGHTS and CDR2 YDEGEE. V lost 1 base and J lost 5; bases outside the gene matches: 6. Study processing details: Reference gene primers were amplified, and this amplification served to estimate nucleated cell counts. The data were produced by immunoSEQ multiplex PCR, yet TCRdb's version contains in-frame clones alone and is incomplete. V, J and clone size derive from that table, while D and trimming were established from the DNA sequence. The data hold a few hundred thousand clones, with more than 75% observed a single time. This sequence originates from a woman between 50 and 59 years old with acute or convalescent COVID-19. The chain couples TRBV5-8 to TRBJ1-4; TRBD1 agrees at 9 bases. Source material: peripheral blood. The CDR3: CASSLYRGQGNEKLFF. The CDR3 nucleotides read TGTGCCAGCAGCTTGTATCGGGGACAGGGAAATGAAAAACTGTTTTTT.